This T cell receptor (beta chain) was documented in a study of spatial heterogeneity in lung cancer. Study at large: The donors comprised some 70 untreated early-stage non-small cell lung cancer patients. Available follow-up PBMC samples, collected a median of about two years post-resection, were sequenced. The average appearance count of each unique TCR and UMI combination in raw reads was more than ten. The study, taken as a whole, reports: Blood contained ubiquitous expanded tumor TCRs more at resection than at follow-up.

This clonotype was detected only a few times. Its antigen is unknown. TCRdb reprocessed the 5' RACE reads with MiXCR, giving one entry per CDR3 protein. The sample yields 95,000 to 130,000 distinct CDR3 sequences, 12% seen once. Time point denoted: blood at routine non-recurrence follow-up after resection. Tumor, nontumor lung or frozen PBMC supplied whole RNA, sequenced without sorting. The CDR3 spans 13 residues. V dropped 4 bases and J dropped 13 bases, with 20 bases sitting between them. Germline-derived CDR1 and CDR2 are MDHEN and SYDVKM. The source of this sequence is a male donor with early-stage non-small cell lung cancer. The V gene is TRBV28, the J gene TRBJ2-7; the D gene is possibly TRBD1 (6 bases). Sequenced material: PBMCs, taken at follow-up. The CDR3 loop reads CASSSLPGQPRYF. The CDR3 DNA reads as TGTGCCAGCAGTTCACTACCCGGACAGCCGCGCTACTTC.